Listed below are T cell receptor beta chains from one sample, sequenced in a study of T cell repertoires in cytomegalovirus infection. TCRdb independently ran MiXCR on the reads; one entry per CDR3 protein. The table has fewer than 350,000 distinct CDR3 sequences, 9% to 9.5% seen once. Sequencing was carried out using PBMCs. The receptors shown here come from a human donor in good health (CMV status not recorded). Some clones in this sample may be carry-over from other donors' samples. The CDR3 runs from the conserved cysteine through the conserved F or W. Each record gives: CDR3 length, J gene, V gene, clone size, CDR3 protein. Expanded clones get a size class; other rows say once, few or many, or leave the size out.

cdr3_length: 14
j_call: TRBJ1-5
v_call: TRBV7-2
clone_size: many
cdr3_aa: CASSAGTGNQPQHF

cdr3_length: 14
j_call: TRBJ2-1
v_call: TRBV28
clone_size: NA
cdr3_aa: CASSLLPGINEQFF

cdr3_length: 14
j_call: TRBJ2-2
v_call: TRBV7-2
clone_size: many
cdr3_aa: CASSQGQGWEKLFF

cdr3_length: 14
j_call: TRBJ1-1
v_call: TRBV12-3/TRBV12-4
clone_size: many
cdr3_aa: CASSFWEKNTEAFF

cdr3_length: 16
j_call: TRBJ2-5
v_call: TRBV6-2/TRBV6-3
clone_size: few
cdr3_aa: CASSYAGTSAKETQYF

cdr3_length: 15
j_call: TRBJ2-7
v_call: TRBV7-2
clone_size: many
cdr3_aa: CASSPPRTGGHEQYF

cdr3_length: 15
j_call: TRBJ2-5
v_call: TRBV7-2
clone_size: many
cdr3_aa: CASSLHITIGETQYF

cdr3_length: 14
j_call: TRBJ2-7
v_call: TRBV12-3/TRBV12-4
clone_size: few
cdr3_aa: CASRSPGQGARQYF

cdr3_length: 15
j_call: TRBJ2-7
v_call: TRBV12-3/TRBV12-4
clone_size: NA
cdr3_aa: CASSPTGTLSYEQYF

cdr3_length: 15
j_call: TRBJ1-4
v_call: TRBV28
clone_size: many
cdr3_aa: CASTQGLQFDEKLFF

cdr3_length: 16
j_call: TRBJ2-5
v_call: TRBV6-2/TRBV6-3
clone_size: many
cdr3_aa: CASSPPTSGRGETQYF

cdr3_length: 15
j_call: TRBJ1-3
v_call: TRBV7-2
clone_size: many
cdr3_aa: CASSPRSGVGNTIYF

cdr3_length: 13
j_call: TRBJ2-7
v_call: TRBV7-6
clone_size: few
cdr3_aa: CASSLVDRDEQYF

cdr3_length: 12
j_call: TRBJ1-2
v_call: TRBV12-3/TRBV12-4
clone_size: many
cdr3_aa: CASSPDRGGYTF

cdr3_length: 14
j_call: TRBJ2-7
v_call: TRBV7-2
clone_size: few
cdr3_aa: CASSSPGTFYEQYF

cdr3_length: 13
j_call: TRBJ2-7
v_call: TRBV7-2
clone_size: many
cdr3_aa: CATTPGQGYEQYF

cdr3_length: 12
j_call: TRBJ1-2
v_call: TRBV7-9
clone_size: NA
cdr3_aa: CASRRAGSGYTF

cdr3_length: 14
j_call: TRBJ1-5
v_call: TRBV6-2/TRBV6-3
clone_size: many
cdr3_aa: CASSSGQPNQPQHF

cdr3_length: 17
j_call: TRBJ2-3
v_call: TRBV27
clone_size: few
cdr3_aa: CATSPGQGWASTDTQYF

cdr3_length: 13
j_call: TRBJ2-5
v_call: TRBV7-3
clone_size: few
cdr3_aa: CASSLNRGGTQYF

cdr3_length: 13
j_call: TRBJ2-1
v_call: TRBV3-1
clone_size: NA
cdr3_aa: CASSQGGNNEQFF

cdr3_length: 14
j_call: TRBJ2-1
v_call: TRBV7-9
clone_size: few
cdr3_aa: CASSMAIAGAEQFF

cdr3_length: 18
j_call: TRBJ2-6
v_call: TRBV7-2
clone_size: NA
cdr3_aa: CASSARTGGSSGANVLTF

cdr3_length: 15
j_call: TRBJ2-7
v_call: TRBV4-2
clone_size: few
cdr3_aa: CASSQEDRGPYEQYF

cdr3_length: 15
j_call: TRBJ1-1
v_call: TRBV7-6
clone_size: many
cdr3_aa: CASSLARTENTEAFF

cdr3_length: 13
j_call: TRBJ1-1
v_call: TRBV20-1
clone_size: many
cdr3_aa: CSARGRENTEAFF

cdr3_length: 15
j_call: TRBJ2-1
v_call: TRBV19
clone_size: NA
cdr3_aa: CASSNNRGLYNEQFF